These 14 T cell receptor beta chains came from one sample sequenced in a study of STAT3 mutations in large granular lymphocyte leukemia (dated by TCRdb to about 2019). Results the study describes overall, beyond this receptor: At least one immunodominant TCRbeta clonotype was present in every T-LGLL patient, and multiple immunodominant subclonotypes appeared in about half of the T-LGLL patients.

The library was obtained by the immunoSEQ multiplex PCR assay. TCRdb took this table from immuneACCESS and kept in-frame rearrangements with V and J called. Such tables lack part of the clones; where checked against another copy, unresolved V genes explain under half of the gap, and the rest is unexplained. The sample profile shows approximately 9,800 clones; about 85% of them were found once. Roughly a quarter of the sample belongs to the ten largest clones. No antigen has been assigned to these receptors. Sequencing was performed on peripheral blood mononuclear cells. These receptors all come from a man in his 60s with T-cell large granular lymphocyte leukemia. Some clones in this sample may be carry-over from other donors' samples. The age is the age at diagnosis.

The chain employs TRBV12-5 and TRBJ2-7; 7 bases fit TRBD1. Germline V CDR1 and CDR2: LGHNT, FRNRAP. V lost 2 bases to trimming and J lost 2 bases; unmatched junction nucleotides: 21. The CDR3 runs to 20 residues. The CDR3 spells CASGLTPTGYNIRFTYEQYF. The CDR3 DNA reads TGTGCTAGTGGTTTGACTCCGACAGGGTATAATATTAGATTCACCTACGAGCAGTACTTC.

The rearrangement links TRBV28 to TRBJ1-4; maybe TRBD1 (6 bases). The CDR3 runs 14 residues. The V end was cut by 5 bases, the J end by 8 bases, with 15 bases between. The germline CDR1 and CDR2 sequences are MDHEN and SYDVKM. This CDR3 reads CASSPGGRGEKLFF. In DNA, the CDR3 is TGTGCCAGCAGTCCGGGGGGCCGCGGCGAAAAACTGTTTTTT.

This clone was detected only once. This chain links TRBV2 with TRBJ2-3; the D gene is possibly TRBD2 (5 bases). The CDR3 is made up of 15 amino acids. Trimming took 7 bases from V and 1 from J, leaving 15 bases between them. Germline V gene lookup returns CDR1 SNHLY and CDR2 FYNNEI. The DNA of the CDR3 is TGTGCCAGCACCCCCTACGGGATGGGCACAGATACGCAGTATTTT. This encodes CASTPYGMGTDTQYF.

The chain employs TRBV5-1 and TRBJ2-3; 11 bases are shared with TRBD2. Germline CDR1 SGHRS, CDR2 YFSETQ. CDR3 length: 17 residues. Unmatched junction bases numbered 5, after V lost 2 bases and J lost 0 bases. The CDR3 is CASSFWTSGYSTDTQYF. In DNA form, the CDR3 reads TGCGCCAGCAGCTTTTGGACTAGCGGGTATAGCACAGATACGCAGTATTTT. Full variable domain (remainder filled in from reference TRBV5-1 and TRBJ2-3): KAGVTQTPRYLIKTRGQQVTLSCSPISGHRSVSWYQQTPGQGLQFLFEYFSETQRNKGNFPGRFSGRQFSNSRSEMNVSTLELGDSALYLCASSFWTSGYSTDTQYFGPGTRLTVL.

This chain links TRBV5-6 with TRBJ2-5; TRBD1 aligns across 9 bases. The CDR3 is made up of 15 amino acids. Germline assignment: CDR1 SGHDT and CDR2 YYEEEE. V lost 4 bases, J lost 4 bases, and 8 bases stayed unmatched. The CDR3 here is CASSGDRATLETQYF. CDR3 in DNA: TGTGCCAGCAGCGGGGACAGGGCCACTCTAGAGACCCAGTACTTC.

The chain is built from TRBV30 and TRBJ2-7; D is unresolved. The CDR3 length is 11 residues. Germline assignment: CDR1 GTSNPN and CDR2 SVGIG (reference sequence). V was cut by 3 bases and J by 5 bases, with 8 bases left in between. In nucleotides, the CDR3 is TGTGCCTGGAGCATCCTAGACGAGCAGTACTTC. Translation: CAWSILDEQYF.

This clone appeared a single time. The rearrangement uses TRBV6-5 and TRBJ1-4; weak D call: TRBD1 (5 bases). The CDR3 sequence is 14 residues long. V was shortened by 7 bases and J by 5 bases, with 14 bases between the two germline ends. The germline CDR1 and CDR2 sequences are MNHEY and SVGAGI. The CDR3 sequence is CASTGTARNEKLFF. The CDR3 bases are TGTGCCAGCACCGGGACGGCCCGCAATGAAAAACTGTTTTTT.

This chain joins TRBV4-1 and TRBJ2-5, with a tentative D call TRBD1 (6 bases). Trimming cost V 4 bases and J 5 bases, with 14 bases left between them. Germline V gene data show CDR1 as MGHRA and CDR2 as YSYEKL. This CDR3 region has 14 residues. CDR3 region: CASSPGGGWETQYF. Written as DNA, the CDR3 is TGCGCCAGCAGCCCTGGGGGCGGGTGGGAGACCCAGTACTTC.

The gene calls are TRBV18 and TRBJ2-5; the match to TRBD2 covers 9 bases. Germline values: CDR1 KGHSH, CDR2 LQKENI. The CDR3 contains 15 residues. V trimming: 2 bases; J trimming: 3 bases; junction bases outside the gene matches: 4. The CDR3 DNA sequence: TGTGCCAGCTCACCAATGGCGGGAGGGGAAGAGACCCAGTACTTC. As protein: CASSPMAGGEETQYF.

V is TRBV28 and J is TRBJ2-7; D might be TRBD1 (6 bases). The CDR3 length is 16 residues. V lost 3 bases and J lost 5, with 20 bases in between. Germline V lookup: CDR1 MDHEN, CDR2 SYDVKM. The CDR3 is CASSFFVRDNVNEQYF. The CDR3 DNA reads as TGTGCCAGCAGTTTCTTCGTTAGGGACAACGTAAACGAGCAGTACTTC.

V is TRBV29-1 and J is TRBJ1-2; D uncertain. Germline assignment: CDR1 SQVTM and CDR2 ANQGSEA. The length of the CDR3 is 9 residues. The V and J ends lost 6 bases and 7 bases respectively, with 6 bases between them. Here the CDR3 DNA reads TGCAGCGTCGACCCTGGCTACACCTTC. Translating it yields CSVDPGYTF.

This clone showed up just once. The V and J genes are TRBV29-1 and TRBJ1-2; no firm D call. This CDR3 is built from 12 residues. Trimming removed 4 bases from V and 5 bases from J, with 11 bases in between. Germline V gene lookup returns CDR1 SQVTM and CDR2 ANQGSEA. The DNA of the CDR3 is TGCAGCGTTGTATCCAGCATATATGGCTACACCTTC. Translating gives CSVVSSIYGYTF. Supplemented by reference TRBV29-1 and TRBJ1-2, the full variable domain reads SAVISQKPSRDICQRGTSLTIQCQVDSQVTMMFWYRQQPGQSLTLIATANQGSEATYESGFVIDKFPISRPNLTFSTLTVSNMSPEDSSIYLCSVVSSIYGYTFGSGTRLTVV.

The rearrangement uses TRBV29-1 and TRBJ2-3, with 7 bases identical to TRBD1. The CDR3 has 15 residues. V was clipped by 1 base and J by 4 bases; unmatched bases: 8. The germline CDR1 and CDR2 sequences are SQVTM and ANQGSEA. This CDR3 reads CSVEVLQGWADTQYF. The CDR3 DNA is TGCAGCGTTGAAGTCCTACAGGGGTGGGCAGATACGCAGTATTTT.

The rearrangement uses TRBV2 and TRBJ1-1, with TRBD1 identical over 7 bases. Germline V lookup: CDR1 SNHLY, CDR2 FYNNEI. The CDR3 spans 13 residues. With 6 bases clipped from V and 4 bases from J, the junction kept 5 bases outside the gene matches. The CDR3 bases are TGTGCCAGCAGGCAGGGACAGAGCACTGAAGCTTTCTTT. Its translation: CASRQGQSTEAFF.